Listed below are T cell receptor beta chains from one sample, sequenced in a study of prognosis after radiotherapy for stage I lung cancer. Via MiXCR, TCRdb re-called the multiplex PCR reads, giving one row per CDR3 protein. The sample has 14,000 or so distinct CDR3 sequences; 30% are singletons. Material: PBMCs, obtained before or after stereotactic body radiation therapy (not recorded which). These receptors all come from a donor over 45 with non-small cell lung cancer. Each CDR3 is given with its conserved first and last residue. D genes are given only for firm matches. Size is stated for part of the rows, as once, few or many counts, or as a class when the clone is expanded.

>TRBV5-1|NA|medium-sized|TRBJ2-1
TGCGCCAGCAGCTTGTCGGGGAGTTCGTCCAATGAGCAGTTCTTC
CASSLSGSSSNEQFF
>TRBV20-1|TRBD2|NA|TRBJ2-5
TGCAGTGCTCTTACTAGCGGGGGGGCAGTGACCCAGTACTTC
CSALTSGGAVTQYF
>TRBV7-9|TRBD1|many|TRBJ1-4
TGTGCCAGCAGCATACAGGGGGCGAAGGGTGAAAAACTGTTTTTT
CASSIQGAKGEKLFF
>TRBV7-6|NA|many|TRBJ2-1
TGTGCCAGCAGCTTAAACGTAGCGACTAGCAATGAGCAGTTCTTC
CASSLNVATSNEQFF
>TRBV2|NA|many|TRBJ2-7
TGTGCCAGCCAGAGGGGATCGGATGCGCCCTACGAGCAGTACTTC
CASQRGSDAPYEQYF
>TRBV2|TRBD1|NA|TRBJ1-5
TGTGACAGCAGTGACAGGGTGAACTTTAGCAATCAGCCCCAGCATTTT
CDSSDRVNFSNQPQHF
>TRBV5-4|NA|NA|TRBJ2-7
TGTGCCAGCATTCTGGACAGTCGTACTTACGAGCAGTACTTC
CASILDSRTYEQYF
>TRBV2|NA|medium-sized|TRBJ2-3
TGTGCCGGGGGCGGGACCACCTCCACAGATACGCAGTATTTT
CAGGGTTSTDTQYF
>TRBV30|NA|many|TRBJ2-7
TGTGCCTGGAGTGACGGACAGCCTCCCTACGAGCAGTACTTC
CAWSDGQPPYEQYF
>TRBV6-1|TRBD1|medium-sized|TRBJ2-1
TGTGCCAGCAGAAGGACAGGGTTCTACAATGAGCAGTTCTTC
CASRRTGFYNEQFF
>TRBV7-9|TRBD1|many|TRBJ2-3
TGTGCCAGCAGCTTAAGACAGGGGAGCACAGATACGCAGTATTTT
CASSLRQGSTDTQYF
>TRBV19|TRBD1|many|TRBJ2-3
TGTGCCACCTCGACAGGGGGGGGCTCAGATACGCAGTATTTT
CATSTGGGSDTQYF
>TRBV7-3|TRBD2|medium-sized|TRBJ2-3
TGTGCCAGCAGCTTAGGACTAGCCGACTGGCGGGCTACGCAGTATTTT
CASSLGLADWRATQYF
>TRBV19|TRBD2|medium-sized|TRBJ2-3
TGTGCCAGTTTCCCCGGACTAGCGGGTCCGGATACGCAGTATTTT
CASFPGLAGPDTQYF
>TRBV6-8|NA|NA|TRBJ2-7
TGTGCCAGCGGTTATATGACAGCTACCTACGAGCAGTACTTC
CASGYMTATYEQYF